This T cell receptor (beta chain) was profiled in a study of human T cells and chemical hapten exposure. At the level of the study: Slight differences in pooled library volume were the main source of varying TCR yields across samples.

This clonotype showed up many times. Before extraction, the whole blood was not fractionated, and total RNA was taken from it. CDR3 size: 14 residues. V dropped 5 bases and J dropped 6; count of bases not matched to a gene: 6. Germline V gene lookup returns CDR1 DFQATT and CDR2 SNEGSKA (reference sequence). What the library attached to individual cDNA molecules were unique molecular identifiers. TCRdb called the 5' RACE reads again in MiXCR, with one record for every CDR3 protein. The table includes about 140,000 distinct CDR3 sequences, around 4% detected once. The chain combines TRBV20-1 with TRBJ2-1, with TRBD2 identical over 11 bases. The clonotype originates from a female donor in good health. This chain's CDR3 is CSALAGGLGNEQFF. CDR3 DNA sequence: TGCAGTGCTTTAGCGGGGGGGCTGGGCAATGAGCAGTTCTTC.